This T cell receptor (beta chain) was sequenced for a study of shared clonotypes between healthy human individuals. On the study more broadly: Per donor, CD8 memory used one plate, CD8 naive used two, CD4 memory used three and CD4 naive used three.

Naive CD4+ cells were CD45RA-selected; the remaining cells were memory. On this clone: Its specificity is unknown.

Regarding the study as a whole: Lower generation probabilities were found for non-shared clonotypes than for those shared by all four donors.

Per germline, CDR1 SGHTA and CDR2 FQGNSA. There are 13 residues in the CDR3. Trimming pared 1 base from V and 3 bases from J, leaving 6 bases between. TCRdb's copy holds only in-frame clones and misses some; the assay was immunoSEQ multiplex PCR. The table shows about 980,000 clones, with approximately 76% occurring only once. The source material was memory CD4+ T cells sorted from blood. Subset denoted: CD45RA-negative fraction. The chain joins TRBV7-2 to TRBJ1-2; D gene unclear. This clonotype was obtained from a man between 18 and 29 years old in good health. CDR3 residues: CASSLDVDYGYTF. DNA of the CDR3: TGTGCCAGCAGCTTAGATGTGGACTATGGCTACACCTTC.